The T cell receptor beta chain described here comes from a study of T cell clonality in common variable immunodeficiency. The sample holds many counts of this clone. Antigen unknown. The read ends 3 residues shy of where the CDR3 ends; the end is completed using the germline J gene. CVID and control samples used equivalent genomic DNA input. TCRdb's table, derived via immunoSEQ multiplex PCR, lists solely in-frame clones and lacks some. This sample includes approximately 34,000 clones with no singletons; its ten biggest clones take up over 0.95%. Overall study results and limits: CVID subjects had higher TCRbeta clonality than healthy controls, most marked in about a third. CVID patient heterogeneity limited repertoire-clinical complication correlations.

This CDR3 spans 14 amino acids. The junction had 5 bases not matched to a gene; V was cut back by 2 bases and J by 5 bases. This TCR was recovered from a person aged 18 to 75 in good health. The chain joins TRBV12-3 or TRBV12-4 to TRBJ2-5; 7 nucleotides line up with TRBD2. Sequenced: peripheral blood mononuclear cells. The covered CDR3 bases are TGTGCCAGCAGTTTATGGCAGGGAGGGGAGACC. It specifies CASSLWQGGET. The whole CDR3 reads CASSLWQGGETQYF.